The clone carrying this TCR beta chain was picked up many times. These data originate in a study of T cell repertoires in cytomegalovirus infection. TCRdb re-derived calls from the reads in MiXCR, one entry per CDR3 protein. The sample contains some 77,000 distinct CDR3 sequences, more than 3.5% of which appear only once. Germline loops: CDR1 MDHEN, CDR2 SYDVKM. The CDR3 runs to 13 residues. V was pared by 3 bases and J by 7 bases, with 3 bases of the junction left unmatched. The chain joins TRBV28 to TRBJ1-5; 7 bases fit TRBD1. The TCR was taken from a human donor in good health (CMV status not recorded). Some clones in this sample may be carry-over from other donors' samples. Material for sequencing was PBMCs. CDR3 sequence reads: CASSFEGGQPQHF. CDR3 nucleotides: TGTGCCAGCAGTTTTGAAGGGGGCCAGCCCCAGCATTTT. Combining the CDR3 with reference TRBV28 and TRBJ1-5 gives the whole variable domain DVKVTQSSRYLVKRTGEKVFLECVQDMDHENMFWYRQDPGLGLRLIYFSYDVKMKEKGDIPEGYSVSREKKERFSLILESASTNQTSMYLCASSFEGGQPQHFGDGTRLSIL.